The clone carrying this TCR beta chain was found many times. The CDR3 is made up of 14 amino acids. Germline loops: CDR1 SEHNR, CDR2 FQNEAQ (reference sequence). Trimming removed 5 bases at V and 3 bases at J, with 14 bases between. This entry belongs to a study of response to subunit inactivated influenza vaccine. In TCRdb, the RT-PCR reads were re-called with MiXCR into one record per CDR3 protein. The data hold 180,000 or so distinct CDR3 sequences, with about an eighth observed a single time. The sample was also reused in another study, on T cells expressing NK-cell markers. That source adds: 5'RACE template switching with UMIs generated TCR beta cDNA. HCMV seropositivity characterized most of the eight sequenced donors, and seronegativity one. Each of about 6 donors carried dominant NKG2C+ clonotypes accounting for about 1.0-7.0% of CD8+ T cells.

The material sequenced was CD8+ T cells sorted from PBMCs, taken 11 to 12 days after vaccination. This rearrangement joins TRBV7-9 to TRBJ2-7, with D possibly matching TRBD2 (7 bases). The TCR originated in a middle-aged man who received an inactivated influenza vaccine. The CDR3 sequence: CASSPTGTIYEQYF. Written as DNA, the CDR3 is TGTGCCAGCAGCCCAACAGGGACTATCTACGAGCAGTACTTC.